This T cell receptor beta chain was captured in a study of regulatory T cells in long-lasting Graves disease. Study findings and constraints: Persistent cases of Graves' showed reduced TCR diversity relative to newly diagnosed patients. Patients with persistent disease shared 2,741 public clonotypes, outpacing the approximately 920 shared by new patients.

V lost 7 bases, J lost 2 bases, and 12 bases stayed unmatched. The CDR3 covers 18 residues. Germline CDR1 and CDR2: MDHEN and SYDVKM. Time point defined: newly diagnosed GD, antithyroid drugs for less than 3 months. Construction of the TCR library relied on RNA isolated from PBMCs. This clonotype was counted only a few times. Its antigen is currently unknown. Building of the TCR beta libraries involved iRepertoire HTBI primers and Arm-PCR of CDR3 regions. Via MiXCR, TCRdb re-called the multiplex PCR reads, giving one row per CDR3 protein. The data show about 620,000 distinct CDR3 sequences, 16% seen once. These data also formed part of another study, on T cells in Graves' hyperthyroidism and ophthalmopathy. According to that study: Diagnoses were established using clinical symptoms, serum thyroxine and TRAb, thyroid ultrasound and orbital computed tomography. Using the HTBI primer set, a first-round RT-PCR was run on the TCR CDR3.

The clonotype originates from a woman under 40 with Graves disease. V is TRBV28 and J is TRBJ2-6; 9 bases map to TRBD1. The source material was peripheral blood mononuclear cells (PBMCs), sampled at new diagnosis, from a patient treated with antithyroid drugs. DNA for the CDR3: TGTGCCAGCATCTCACCGGGACAGGGAATGCCTGGGGCCAACGTCCTGACTTTC. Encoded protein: CASISPGQGMPGANVLTF.